Listed below are T cell receptor beta chains from one sample, sequenced in a study of a mutant IDH1 vaccine in newly diagnosed glioma. The method was immunoSEQ multiplex PCR; TCRdb's version includes in-frame clones alone and lacks a portion of them. The sample consists of about 16,000 clones, 95% to 96% of them appearing once. The sample was peripheral blood mononuclear cells (PBMCs), taken from a glioma patient treated with radiotherapy, temozolomide or both. The source of these receptors is a woman under 30 with glioma. Some clones in this sample may be carry-over from other donors' samples. The conserved cysteine and the conserved F or W are not part of the CDR3 here. Fields, in order: V gene, CDR3 protein.

TRBV18 | ASSPTGDYNEQF
TRBV19 | ASRYTTASNYGYT
TRBV19 | ASSSQQGSSNTEAF
TRBV5-8 | ASRGIGYGYT
TRBV19 | ASRMGRPPLYGYT
TRBV11-3 | ASSLDSGGPGNTIY
TRBV19 | ASGEQGSTEAF
TRBV2 | ASNQQGENTEAF
TRBV18 | ASSPQTVLEQY
TRBV14 | ASSIGLGGSYEQY
TRBV9 | ASSDQAGTDTQY
TRBV6-5 | ASGDRANQPQH
TRBV27 | ASSLVMGAGGYT
TRBV2 | ASSNRTSGLYNEQF
TRBV27 | ASSLSSTGVGQPQH
TRBV10-1 | ASIDRAGTFFTDTQY